Sequencing of this T cell receptor (beta chain) was carried out in a study of shared clonotypes between healthy human individuals. The study's findings and limits: When naive CD4 clonotypes were compared across several donors, around 4.6% were shared. Generation probabilities of non-shared clonotypes were lower (relative to those shared by all four donors).

Adult Caucasians living in Nashville, Tennessee made up all of the donors. CD4+ cell separation produced CD45RA+ naive and CD45RA-negative memory subsets. As regards this clone: Antigen unknown.

Germline-derived CDR1 and CDR2 are KGHSH and LQKENI. V dropped 2 bases and J dropped 8; count of bases not matched to a gene: 9. This CDR3 comprises 15 residues. TCRdb's table, derived via immunoSEQ multiplex PCR, lists solely in-frame clones and lacks some. The sample lists around 1.6 million clones, 95% to 99% occurring once. The chain combines TRBV18 with TRBJ2-1; the match to TRBD2 covers 7 bases. The TCR was taken from a man aged 30 to 45 in good health. Material for sequencing was naive CD4+ T cells sorted from blood. This sample's subset: CD45RA+ positively selected. The CDR3 nucleotides read TGTGCCAGCTCACCAGGCGGGAGAGAAGGTCATGAGCAGTTCTTC. It is translated as CASSPGGREGHEQFF.